This entry is about one TCR beta chain. The antigen it binds to is not known. Base qualities were left out, and no much larger clone turns up one base away. TCR beta CDR3 regions were amplified from RNA transcripts for repertoire sequencing. HTBI primers and the Qiagen OneStep RT-PCR kit were used in a first-round RT-PCR, which was followed by a second-round multiplex PCR, size selection and purification. Sequencing of the libraries was carried out on an Illumina HiSeq2000 in paired-end mode with 100 bp reads. Concerning the study's data processing: SOAPnuke was used to process the reads, removing any read that contained adapters or uncalled bases, had a mean Phred below 15, or lacked an exact match to the constant primer or identifier. COPE v1.2.5 was used to merge the high-quality paired reads. Unique nucleotide sequences were defined as clonotypes and aligned to IMGT TRB V, D and J references using MiTCR v1.1. Analysis was restricted to V-J combinations with a frequency above 0.0001, which covered roughly 99% of repertoires. For each V-J combination, a TCR clonal expansion and chaos score was defined as F50 clonal expansion divided by the chaos observed in the TCRdist matrix. Welch's t-statistics and random forest were used to reduce features to about a dozen V-J combinations, which were fed into a naive Bayes classifier. Thyroid-blood repertoire similarity was quantified with the Morisita-Horn index. Using fastp at Q25 and MiXCR, TCRdb reprocessed the public reads and kept productive beta chains. Under each unique CDR3 protein, matching rows form one entry showing the most common genes and DNA. What appears here as the V and J calls and clone size reflects TCRdb's work, not the paper's. Here the sample has just over 600,000 distinct CDR3 sequences; 22% occur a single time. The ten most abundant clones make up approximately 7% of the sample.

CDR1 is given as GTSNPN and CDR2 as SVGIG, both from the germline V gene (reference sequence). The CDR3 has 14 amino acids, counting the end cysteine and phenylalanine. Only the CDR3 DNA stays, 42 bases, in frame from base 1. Cut back by 1 base and 0 bases, the V and J ends lie 7 bases apart. The record originates from a study of Graves' ophthalmopathy and Graves' hyperthyroidism (dated by TCRdb to the late 2010s). In the study overall: Peripheral blood was collected before any treatment was given, at the time of initial diagnosis. To explore V-J signatures that separate ophthalmopathy from hyperthyroidism, a discovery set of fewer than 110 patients was enrolled, consisting of more than 40 with ophthalmopathy and fewer than 60 with stable hyperthyroidism. The roughly 99 discovery patients were divided at random into training and test sets in a 7:3 ratio. An independent validation cohort comprised about 20 hyperthyroidism patients and 17 patients who later progressed from hyperthyroidism to ophthalmopathy. The study used signatures of the TCR beta repertoire to tell Graves' ophthalmopathy apart from Graves' hyperthyroidism and to predict which patients would progress to ophthalmopathy. In total, some 130 blood samples were TCR-sequenced: around 42 ophthalmopathy, under 80 hyperthyroidism and about 17 hyperthyroidism-to-ophthalmopathy patients. In about 6 hyperthyroidism patients, the T-cell repertoire of thyroid tissue was compared with the T-cell repertoire of blood. After sampling, hyperthyroidism patients received methimazole starting at 30 mg daily, and ophthalmopathy patients received high-dose intravenous methylprednisolone.

Hyperthyroidism was defined as stable when no progression to ophthalmopathy occurred within 18 months of follow-up. Patients with hyperthyroidism were aged 18 to 65 years, had been newly diagnosed, and had a disease duration of less than 2 months. Patients with other autoimmune diseases, uncontrolled infections, pregnancy or lactation were excluded. Clinical symptoms, serum thyroxine, TRAb, thyroid ultrasound and orbital computed tomography were used for diagnosis. Ficoll-Paque density gradient centrifugation was used to isolate PBMCs from 8.5 to 10 ml of fresh peripheral blood. Trizol reagent was used to extract the total RNA, and its quality was then checked on an Agilent 2100 Bioanalyzer. Study-wide findings and limitations: Most of the expanded thyroid clonotypes with a frequency above 0.001 were also detected in blood, and it was suggested that the thyroid immune response may be reflected by blood repertoires. No statistical method was used to set the sample size in advance, and the investigators knew which group each participant was assigned to. In validation, the model predicted ophthalmopathy progression with nearly 71% sensitivity and approximately 72% specificity; eleven to twelve predicted patients were CT-confirmed with GO in a median of 6.5 months. The 13-signature model separated ophthalmopathy from stable hyperthyroidism with around 90% sensitivity and around 81% specificity in cross-validation, and 80%/75% in the test set.

This clonotype was obtained from a woman in her late teens or twenties with stable Graves' hyperthyroidism. Some clones in this sample may be carry-over from other donors' samples. Donor details come from another sample of the same person, matched by shared clones. The V and J genes are TRBV30 and TRBJ1-3, with an unclear D gene assignment. What was sequenced was peripheral blood. The CDR3 corresponds to CAWSAGFSGNTIYF. The DNA sequence follows: TGTGCCTGGAGTGCAGGATTCTCTGGAAACACCATATATTTT.